Listed below are T cell receptor beta chains from one sample, sequenced in a study of shared clonotypes between healthy human individuals. Sequencing was performed with immunoSEQ multiplex PCR; in TCRdb, only in-frame clones are kept and a portion is missing. Of roughly 850,000 clones listed, 90% to 97% are singletons. The sequencing sample was made of naive CD8+ T cells sorted from blood. These receptors all stem from a man aged 30 to 45 in good health. The CDR3 runs from the conserved cysteine through the conserved F or W. A D gene is named only where the DNA matches it firmly. Rows give clone size only sometimes, using once, few, many, or a class for an expanded clone.

v_call	j_call	d_call	clone_size	cdr3_aa	cdr3_nt
TRBV6-1	TRBJ2-7	NA	NA	CASSTSGEQYF	TGTGCCAGCAGTACTTCAGGGGAGCAGTACTTC
TRBV7-6	TRBJ2-2	TRBD1	NA	CASSSWDRENTGELFF	TGTGCCAGCAGCTCATGGGACAGGGAGAACACCGGGGAGCTGTTTTTT
TRBV7-2	TRBJ2-1	NA	NA	CASSLGLAENEQFF	TGTGCCAGCAGCTTAGGTCTAGCAGAGAATGAGCAGTTCTTC
TRBV29-1	TRBJ2-1	NA	NA	CSVTQGRYEQFF	TGCAGCGTTACTCAGGGAAGGTATGAGCAGTTCTTC
TRBV7-9	TRBJ2-1	TRBD2	NA	CASSGTSGRANEQFF	TGTGCCAGCAGCGGGACTAGCGGGAGAGCTAATGAGCAGTTCTTC
TRBV11-2	TRBJ2-7	TRBD1	NA	CASSSYRGYEQYF	TGTGCCAGCAGCTCTTACAGGGGGTACGAGCAGTACTTC
TRBV9	TRBJ2-3	NA	NA	CASSEGWGGIADTQYF	TGTGCCAGCAGCGAGGGGTGGGGCGGGATCGCAGATACGCAGTATTTT
TRBV6-1	TRBJ2-2	NA	NA	CASSESAGELFF	TGTGCCAGCAGTGAAAGTGCCGGGGAGCTGTTTTTT
TRBV7-2	TRBJ1-2	TRBD1	NA	CAAGTGPNYGYTF	TGTGCAGCCGGGACAGGGCCTAACTATGGCTACACCTTC
TRBV7-9	TRBJ2-7	TRBD2	NA	CASSSDREAKGRYEQYF	TGTGCCAGCAGCTCGGACCGGGAGGCCAAGGGCCGCTACGAGCAGTACTTC
TRBV7-6	TRBJ1-1	NA	NA	CASSSSYLNTEAFF	TGTGCCAGCAGCAGTTCTTATTTGAACACTGAAGCTTTCTTT
TRBV28	TRBJ1-2	TRBD1	NA	CASSLPGTGNGYTF	TGTGCCAGCAGTCTACCCGGGACAGGGAATGGCTACACCTTC
TRBV7-9	TRBJ2-7	NA	NA	CASELNEAGLEQYF	TGTGCCAGCGAGCTTAACGAGGCTGGGTTGGAGCAGTACTTC
TRBV15	TRBJ2-1	TRBD2	NA	CATSKAWTSGSYEQFF	TGTGCCACCAGCAAAGCCTGGACTAGCGGGAGCTATGAGCAGTTCTTC
TRBV7-7	TRBJ2-1	NA	NA	CASSLVGEGFNEQFF	TGTGCCAGCAGCTTAGTGGGAGAGGGTTTCAATGAGCAGTTCTTC
TRBV11-2	TRBJ1-1	NA	NA	CASSLLGYSEAFF	TGTGCCAGCAGCTTGTTGGGGTATAGTGAAGCTTTCTTT
TRBV30	TRBJ1-2	NA	NA	CAWSPLAPGTDYGYTF	TGTGCCTGGAGTCCTCTCGCCCCCGGGACGGATTATGGCTACACCTTC
TRBV27	TRBJ2-1	NA	once	CASRSLSSYNEQFF	TGTGCCAGCCGCTCGTTGTCTAGCTACAATGAGCAGTTCTTC
TRBV14	TRBJ1-2	NA	NA	CASSSLTGAGYGYTF	TGTGCCAGCAGCAGCCTGACAGGAGCCGGCTATGGCTACACCTTC
TRBV29-1	TRBJ2-7	NA	NA	CSVEGTSDSYEQYF	TGCAGCGTTGAAGGGACCTCGGACTCCTACGAGCAGTACTTC
TRBV19	TRBJ2-7	TRBD2	NA	CASSFAGAVYEQYF	TGTGCCAGTAGTTTCGCGGGAGCGGTCTACGAGCAGTACTTC